Below, 15 T cell receptor beta chains from the same sample are listed, as sequenced in a study of blood T cell repertoires in COVID-19. Assay used: immunoSEQ multiplex PCR; TCRdb lists only in-frame clones, some missing. The sample lists fewer than 70,000 clones; roughly 80% were seen once. Sample: peripheral blood. Receptors were obtained from an elderly woman with acute or convalescent COVID-19.

V gene TRBV3-1 (or the pseudogene TRBV3-2) combines with J gene TRBJ1-1; D not resolved. Trimming pared 0 bases from V and 1 base from J, leaving 12 bases between. The germline V gene has CDR1 LGHDT and CDR2 YNNKEL (reference sequence). The CDR3 totals 16 residues. CDR3 nucleotide sequence: TGTGCCAGCAGCCAAGATTATTGGCAGGCGAACACTGAAGCTTTCTTT. It encodes CASSQDYWQANTEAFF.

V usage is TRBV6-5 and J usage is TRBJ2-7; tentative D call: TRBD2 (6 bases). Per germline, CDR1 MNHEY and CDR2 SVGAGI. The length of the CDR3 is 14 residues. The ends were cut back, 8 bases at V and 0 bases at J, with 14 bases in the middle. This CDR3 is CASRGGRSSYEQYF. CDR3 DNA: TGTGCCAGCCGGGGAGGCAGGAGCTCCTACGAGCAGTACTTC.

The J gene is TRBJ2-2, the V gene TRBV5-6; 8 nucleotides line up with TRBD1. The CDR3 is 17 residues long. Germline V gene lookup returns CDR1 SGHDT and CDR2 YYEEEE. The ends lost 1 base at V and 6 bases at J; junction bases unmatched: 11. The CDR3 sequence: CASSLFRTGSIAGELFF. CDR3 coding DNA: TGTGCCAGCAGCTTGTTTAGGACAGGGAGTATTGCCGGGGAGCTGTTTTTT.

This clone was picked up a small number of times. V and J are TRBV6-1 and TRBJ2-1; TRBD1 matches 9 bases. With 3 bases clipped from V and 4 bases from J, the junction kept 10 bases outside the gene matches. The CDR3 runs to 17 residues. Germline lookup yields CDR1 MNHNS and CDR2 SASEGT. Here the CDR3 DNA reads TGTGCCAGCAGTGACAAACCGGGACAGGGATCTTACAATGAGCAGTTCTTC. Protein: CASSDKPGQGSYNEQFF.

The chain has TRBV5-6 and TRBJ2-1; 10 positions match TRBD2. Germline values: CDR1 SGHDT, CDR2 YYEEEE. V lost 6 bases and J lost 6; bases outside the gene matches: 6. CDR3 length equals 14 residues. CDR3 in DNA: TGTGCCAGCAAAGTAGCGGGGGGATTCAATGAGCAGTTCTTC. Protein: CASKVAGGFNEQFF.

The DNA for the CDR3 is TGCGCCAGCAGCCCTGGACAGGGTGGTCAGCCCCAGCATTTT. As protein: CASSPGQGGQPQHF. The chain employs TRBV5-1 and TRBJ1-5, with TRBD1 identical over 8 bases. Trimming cost V 4 bases and J 6 bases; bases outside gene matches: 6. This CDR3 contains 14 residues. Germline V gene lookup returns CDR1 SGHRS and CDR2 YFSETQ.

In DNA form, the CDR3 reads TGTGCCAGCAGCTTGGGACAGGAGTACGAGCAGTACTTC. This encodes CASSLGQEYEQYF. The chain has TRBV11-2 and TRBJ2-7; 8 positions agree with TRBD1. V lost 3 bases, J lost 4 bases, and 2 bases stayed unmatched. The CDR3 extends over 13 amino acids. Germline loops: CDR1 SGHAT, CDR2 FQNNGV.

The chain has TRBV13 and TRBJ2-5; TRBD2 matches 9 bases. V gave up 5 bases and J gave up 5 bases; unmatched junction bases: 6. CDR3 length: 14 residues. Germline CDR1 reads PRHDT; CDR2 reads FYEKMQ (reference sequence). The CDR3 is CASSPRTSVETQYF. CDR3 DNA sequence: TGTGCCAGCAGCCCTAGGACTAGCGTGGAGACCCAGTACTTC.

CDR3 protein: CASGKTSGGAREQFF. The DNA for the CDR3 is TGTGCCAGCGGGAAGACTAGCGGGGGGGCCCGAGAGCAGTTCTTC. The V gene is TRBV6-4, the J gene TRBJ2-1, with TRBD2 matching 14 bases. The CDR3 contains 15 residues. The V and J ends lost 8 bases and 10 bases, in that order; junction bases with no gene match: 10. The germline CDR1 and CDR2 sequences are MRHNA and SNTAGT.

The chain has TRBV18 and TRBJ2-1, with 13 bases that match TRBD2. CDR1 is KGHSH, CDR2 LQKENI, per germline. V was pared by 3 bases and J by 8 bases, with 4 bases of the junction left unmatched. The CDR3 spans 15 residues. The CDR3 loop is CASSPGLAGRDEQFF. As DNA, the CDR3 is TGTGCCAGCTCACCGGGACTAGCGGGGCGCGATGAGCAGTTCTTC. Full variable domain (missing parts from reference TRBV18 and TRBJ2-1): NAGVMQNPRHLVRRRGQEARLRCSPMKGHSHVYWYRQLPEEGLKFMVYLQKENIIDESGMPKERFSAEFPKEGPSILRIQQVVRGDSAAYFCASSPGLAGRDEQFFGPGTRLTVL.

The gene calls are TRBV5-1 and TRBJ2-3, with 11 bases that match TRBD2. In germline, CDR1 is SGHRS, CDR2 YFSETQ. After removal of 3 bases from V and 5 bases from J, the junction contained 11 bases not matched to a gene. The CDR3 spans 17 residues. CDR3 sequence (DNA): TGCGCCAGCAGCTCCTCGGTTAGCGGGGGGGCAATAGATACGCAGTATTTT. Protein product: CASSSSVSGGAIDTQYF.

This clone came up a few times. The gene calls are TRBV4-2 and TRBJ2-2, with 8 positions matching TRBD1. This CDR3 has 17 amino acids. Germline CDR1 LGHNA, CDR2 YNFKEQ. The V segment lost 2 bases and the J segment 5 bases; nucleotides outside the gene matches: 10. The CDR3 DNA reads as TGTGCCAGCAGCCAACTAACTCGGGACAGGTCAACCGGGGAGCTGTTTTTT. Protein sequence: CASSQLTRDRSTGELFF.

In DNA form, the CDR3 reads TGTGCCAGCAGTTACCAGCGGGGGAGCTCCTACAATGAGCAGTTCTTC. Encoded protein: CASSYQRGSSYNEQFF. V gene TRBV6-5 combines with J gene TRBJ2-1; 8 nucleotides agree with TRBD2. This CDR3 is built from 16 residues. Looked up from germline, CDR1 is MNHEY and CDR2 is SVGAGI. With 2 bases clipped from V and 0 bases from J, the junction kept 3 bases outside the gene matches.

The chain recombines TRBV18 with TRBJ2-3, with D possibly TRBD1 on 6 matching bases. Germline V CDR1 and CDR2: KGHSH, LQKENI. CDR3 length: 15 residues. V gave up 3 bases and J gave up 2 bases, with 12 bases separating them. In DNA form, the CDR3 reads TGTGCCAGCTCACCTTCCATGGGGGCCACAGATACGCAGTATTTT. Its translation: CASSPSMGATDTQYF.

This clone was picked up a small number of times. This rearrangement joins TRBV6-5 to TRBJ1-2; 8 nucleotides match TRBD1. CDR3 length equals 13 residues. V trimming: 6 bases; J trimming: 7 bases; junction bases outside the gene matches: 7. CDR1 is MNHEY, CDR2 SVGAGI, per germline. The DNA of the CDR3 is TGTGCCAGCAGAGTTGGACAGGGCTCTGGCTACACCTTC. Protein product: CASRVGQGSGYTF.